The 21 T cell receptor beta chains below were found in one sample sequenced in a study of shared clonotypes between healthy human individuals. TCRdb's table, derived via immunoSEQ multiplex PCR, lists solely in-frame clones and lacks some. The table includes about 120,000 clones, approximately 70% detected once. The sequencing input was memory CD8+ T cells sorted from blood. Subset defined: CD45RO+ cells pooled with CCR7-negative TemRA cells. The receptors stem from a woman between 25 and 40 years old in good health.

The chain combines TRBV2 with TRBJ2-7; 10 positions match TRBD2. The CDR3 is 15 residues long. Per the germline V gene, CDR1 is SNHLY and CDR2 is FYNNEI. Losses at the gene ends were 6 bases for V and 7 bases for J; bases not matched to a gene: 12. CDR3 loop: CASRESGRAVGEQYF. CDR3 DNA: TGTGCCAGCAGAGAGAGCGGGAGGGCCGTAGGGGAGCAGTACTTC.

The V call is TRBV29-1, the J call TRBJ2-3; D gene unclear. Germline V gene sequence: CDR1 SQVTM, CDR2 ANQGSEA. The length of the CDR3 is 16 residues. The germline V and J ends were trimmed by 6 bases and 1 base, with 20 bases remaining between them. CDR3 in amino acids: CSVAIPHYTGTDTQYF. For the CDR3, the DNA is TGCAGCGTCGCTATACCACATTACACAGGCACAGATACGCAGTATTTT.

This clone was observed a single time. The chain has TRBV19 and TRBJ1-1; possible D gene TRBD1, 5 bases. The CDR3 totals 12 residues. Between the trimmed V and J ends, which lost 5 bases and 8 bases, there was a span of 12 bases. CDR1 and CDR2 from the germline V gene are LNHDA and SQIVND (reference sequence). CDR3 residues: CASSASWGEAFF. DNA of the CDR3: TGTGCCAGTAGTGCTTCTTGGGGGGAAGCTTTCTTT.

This clone was observed many times. The rearrangement uses TRBV6-5 and TRBJ2-7; TRBD1 agrees at 9 bases. CDR3 length: 14 residues. V lost 5 bases to trimming and J lost 3 bases; unmatched junction nucleotides: 5. Germline V gene sequence: CDR1 MNHEY, CDR2 SVGAGI. The DNA for the CDR3 is TGTGCCAGCAGTACCGGGACAGGGATCTACGAGCAGTACTTC. It yields the protein CASSTGTGIYEQYF.

The sample holds a few counts of this clone. This chain joins TRBV2 and TRBJ2-5, with TRBD1 identical over 11 bases. Germline CDR1 reads SNHLY; CDR2 reads FYNNEI. The CDR3 has 14 amino acids. Germline trimming cut 9 bases from V and 4 bases from J; bases unmatched to any gene: 7. The CDR3 nucleotides are TGTGCCAGTTGTAGGACAGGGGGCGGAGAGACCCAGTACTTC. Translating it yields CASCRTGGGETQYF.

This chain uses TRBV5-4 with TRBJ1-2, with 8 bases lining up with TRBD1. Trimming took 4 bases from V and 4 from J; bases not matched to a gene: 3. From germline, CDR1 is SGHNT and CDR2 YYREEE (reference sequence). The CDR3 has 13 amino acids. CDR3 nucleotide sequence: TGTGCCAGCAGCGCCGACAGGGGCTATGGCTACACCTTC. It specifies CASSADRGYGYTF.

The genes are TRBV5-6 and TRBJ2-7; 10 bases align to TRBD1. Germline lookup yields CDR1 SGHDT and CDR2 YYEEEE. Trimming at V came to 3 bases and at J to 3 bases, leaving 6 bases not matched to a gene. The CDR3 sequence is 15 residues long. Written as DNA, the CDR3 is TGTGCCAGCAGCTCCATTGGGGACAGGGGCTACGAGCAGTACTTC. It specifies CASSSIGDRGYEQYF.

This chain connects TRBV29-1 to TRBJ2-5; D not certain. V was pared by 5 bases and J by 3 bases, with 7 bases between. The CDR3 totals 11 residues. Germline lookup yields CDR1 SQVTM and CDR2 ANQGSEA. CDR3 in amino acids: CSVLYEETQYF. The CDR3 DNA reads as TGCAGCGTTTTATATGAAGAGACCCAGTACTTC.

The V call is TRBV28, the J call TRBJ1-5; TRBD1 might be the D (5 bases). V lost 5 bases and J 0 bases, leaving 11 bases between the germline ends. This CDR3 contains 15 residues. Germline CDR1 MDHEN, CDR2 SYDVKM. CDR3 region: CASSQGVHSNQPQHF. CDR3 coding DNA: TGTGCCAGCAGTCAGGGCGTCCATAGCAATCAGCCCCAGCATTTT.

This clone has a single count. The V call is TRBV2, the J call TRBJ2-7, with D perhaps TRBD1 (6 bases). Germline V lookup: CDR1 SNHLY, CDR2 FYNNEI. Trimming took 0 bases from V and 5 from J, leaving 11 bases between them. CDR3 length: 14 residues. CDR3 region: CASSEAQGWDEQYF. CDR3 nucleotides: TGTGCCAGCAGTGAAGCGCAGGGGTGGGACGAGCAGTACTTC.

The chain is built from TRBV7-9 and TRBJ2-7; the D gene is possibly TRBD1 (6 bases). The CDR3 is 13 residues long. Germline V lookup: CDR1 SEHNR, CDR2 FQNEAQ (reference sequence). The germline V and J ends were trimmed by 2 bases and 9 bases, with 14 bases remaining between them. The CDR3 spells CASSLNRADGQYF. The CDR3 region has the DNA TGTGCCAGCAGCTTAAACAGGGCGGATGGGCAGTACTTC.

This clone was seen only a few times. The chain recombines TRBV2 with TRBJ2-7; perhaps TRBD2 as D (6 bases). This CDR3 region has 16 residues. V was clipped by 5 bases and J by 0 bases, with 17 bases between them. Looked up from germline, CDR1 is SNHLY and CDR2 is FYNNEI. In nucleotides, the CDR3 is TGTGCCAGCAGTCCAAATCCGGACTATGGCTCCTACGAGCAGTACTTC. Translated, it gives CASSPNPDYGSYEQYF.

This sequence joins TRBV6-4 and TRBJ2-2, with TRBD2 as a possible D gene (7 bases). CDR1 and CDR2 (germline): MRHNA, SNTAGT. With 6 bases removed from V and 4 bases from J, the gap between germline ends came to 15 bases. CDR3 length: 15 amino acids. CDR3 nucleotide sequence: TGTGCCAGCAGCCCGAGGGGGGGCGGCACCGGGGAGCTGTTTTTT. Translated, it gives CASSPRGGGTGELFF.

The V call is TRBV6-4, the J call TRBJ1-4, with 7 nucleotides matching TRBD1. J was trimmed by 8 bases and V by 0 bases; bases with no gene match: 3. Germline CDR1 is MRHNA and CDR2 is SNTAGT. The CDR3 has 14 residues. CDR3 sequence (DNA): TGTGCCAGCAGTGACTCTCAGGGGGGAGAAAAACTGTTTTTT. This codes for CASSDSQGGEKLFF.

V and J are TRBV27 and TRBJ2-3, with D hard to call. The germline V gene encodes CDR1 MNHEY and CDR2 SMNVEV (reference sequence). This CDR3 comprises 15 residues. Trimming removed 4 bases at V and 0 bases at J, with 11 bases between. CDR3 in amino acids: CASSSDLTSTDTQYF. In DNA, the CDR3 is TGTGCCAGCAGTTCAGACCTAACTAGCACAGATACGCAGTATTTT.

This chain links TRBV7-9 with TRBJ2-3; TRBD2 might be the D (7 bases). This CDR3 is built from 15 residues. Germline V gives CDR1 SEHNR, CDR2 FQNEAQ (reference sequence). The V and J ends lost 4 bases and 5 bases respectively, with 16 bases between them. CDR3 sequence (DNA): TGTGCCAGCAGCTCCGAGGGGGGGAGGGGAGATACGCAGTATTTT. Encoded protein: CASSSEGGRGDTQYF.

The chain links TRBV27 to TRBJ1-1; D may be TRBD1 (6 bases). Trimming removed 2 bases from V and 4 bases from J, with 11 bases in between. Germline V gene lookup returns CDR1 MNHEY and CDR2 SMNVEV (reference sequence). This CDR3 has 14 amino acids. This CDR3 is CASSLLGRGTEAFF. CDR3 in DNA: TGTGCCAGCAGTTTACTCGGCAGGGGCACTGAAGCTTTCTTT.

The CDR3 is CSVAGTGGVGYTF. CDR3 in DNA: TGCAGCGTGGCCGGGACAGGGGGCGTTGGCTACACCTTC. The V gene is TRBV29-1, the J gene TRBJ1-2; 12 bases line up with TRBD1. This CDR3 has 13 residues. CDR1 and CDR2 from the germline V gene are SQVTM and ANQGSEA. V lost 6 bases, J lost 7 bases, and 6 bases stayed unmatched. The whole variable domain, filled in from reference TRBV29-1 and TRBJ1-2, reads SAVISQKPSRDICQRGTSLTIQCQVDSQVTMMFWYRQQPGQSLTLIATANQGSEATYESGFVIDKFPISRPNLTFSTLTVSNMSPEDSSIYLCSVAGTGGVGYTFGSGTRLTVV.

The chain combines TRBV27 with TRBJ1-2; tentatively, D is TRBD1 (5 bases). The CDR3 spans 19 residues. The germline V and J ends were trimmed by 3 bases and 0 bases, with 23 bases remaining between them. Per the germline V gene, CDR1 is MNHEY and CDR2 is SMNVEV (reference sequence). CDR3 nucleotide sequence: TGTGCCAGCAGTTTTGAGGGGCCTAGCCCCACTAAAGCTAACTATGGCTACACCTTC. It yields the protein CASSFEGPSPTKANYGYTF.

This clone was picked up many times. This sequence joins TRBV29-1 and TRBJ1-2; D not certain. In germline, CDR1 is SQVTM, CDR2 ANQGSEA. The CDR3 runs 12 residues. V was clipped by 6 bases and J by 8 bases, with 16 bases between them. The CDR3, as DNA: TGCAGCGTGGTGTATGGCGTTAACGGCTACACCTTC. Its protein product is CSVVYGVNGYTF.

This chain links TRBV2 with TRBJ1-2; D possibly corresponds to TRBD1 (6 bases). The V gene's germline CDR1 is SNHLY and CDR2 FYNNEI. This CDR3 contains 15 residues. V was shortened by 5 bases and J by 6 bases, with 19 bases between the two germline ends. The CDR3 spells CASSSLGGGADGYTF. The CDR3 coding sequence is TGTGCCAGCAGTTCCCTAGGCGGGGGCGCCGATGGCTACACCTTC.